This T cell receptor (beta chain) is from a study of read filtering for tumor transcriptome and immune sequencing (TCRdb year 2020). Background for the entire study: The cohort was composed of 17 to 20 male and 14 female patients, with a mean age of roughly 61 years and an age range of about 40 to 90. One main goal was a read-filtering strategy for immune repertoire data, in particular deciding whether clonotypes backed by only one read should be removed. By revised international staging, about 8 patients were R-ISS I, some 17 were R-ISS II and 7 were R-ISS III. Per sample, about 4.05 to 11 million TCR-region mapped reads were obtained with IR-seq, compared with only about 80 to 1,400 with RNA-seq. Using the same bone marrow samples, the study ran both targeted immune repertoire sequencing and bulk whole-transcriptome sequencing and then compared the TCR repertoires from each method. After DNase treatment, whole-transcriptome libraries were prepared using the TruSeq RNA Access Library Prep Kit.

Taken from the germline V gene, the CDR1 and CDR2 loops are WSHSY and SAAADI. From the cysteine up to the phenylalanine, the CDR3 has a length of 14 residues. Solely the CDR3 DNA is kept, with 42 bases framed from the first base. On this clonotype: This receptor's antigen is unknown. At one boundary the junction diverges from the germline segment, which might be a read error.

Every patient had bone marrow sampled at the time of active disease. Ficoll-Hypaque density gradient centrifugation was used to isolate the bone marrow mononuclear cells. To remove myeloma plasma cells, the cells were labeled with CD138 magnetic microbeads on a MACS separator, and CD138-negative cells were then collected by negative selection. Flow cytometry with CD138 antibodies on an Attune NxT was used to check how pure the isolated cells were. Total RNA was extracted with TRIzol reagent and quantified with a NanoDrop spectrophotometer. Paired RNA-seq and IR-seq were performed on the CD138-negative bone marrow sample of each patient. The Immunoverse kit was used to build TCR libraries from roughly 370 ng RNA, with molecular barcoded adaptors covering alpha/delta and beta/gamma chains. TCR library preparation was performed with the same RNA that was used for transcriptome sequencing. Sequencing of the TCR libraries was done on an Illumina HiSeq 4000 with 2 x 150 cycles. In the paper's pipeline: With MiXCR, TCR reads were aligned to human V, D, J and C references and assembled into CDR3 clonotypes, with quality filtering and error correction included. The tcR package in R was used to analyze clonotype counts and gene usage diversity. Raw mapping reads were checked after the RNA-seq reads had been mapped by STAR aligner version 2.5.3a onto the human GRCh37 genome. To test how sequencing depth affects detected clonotypes, IR-seq fastq files were randomly downsampled with Seqtk 1.3. TCRdb trimmed the raw reads at Q25, called clones with MiXCR and kept productive beta chains. Under each unique CDR3 protein, matching rows form one entry showing the most common genes and DNA. The V and J calls here are based on TCRdb, not the publication. For this sample the table gives 30,000 to 45,000 distinct CDR3 sequences, of which 14% were detected only once. Of the sample, 6% to 8% falls within the top ten clones.

What the research found in general, with its limitations: Removing single-read clonotypes increased the correlation between IR-seq and RNA-seq shared clonotype proportions. Compared with RNA-seq, IR-seq captured clonotypes at much greater depth and more reliably, and a smaller IR-seq throughput was enough to identify most of the shared clonotypes. In IR-seq, about 82% of clonotypes but roughly 4% of total reads were represented by single-read clonotypes, whereas in RNA-seq, around three quarters of clonotypes and 40% to 55% of reads were represented by single-read clonotypes. The sorted CD138-negative fraction was a mixed bone marrow immune population, not purified T cells.

This chain is built from TRBV10-2 and TRBJ1-3; possibly the D gene is TRBD1, per 6 matching bases. Sequenced sample: a population of CD138-negative cells sorted from bone marrow. The sample's cell subset or site, from its label and the paper: bone marrow mononuclear cells depleted of CD138+ plasma/myeloma cells by negative magnetic selection. The TCR was taken from a donor over 35 with multiple myeloma. The DNA is TGCGCCAGCAGTCGTGGGGGCTCTGGAGACACCATATATTTT. It encodes CASSRGGSGDTIYF.